The 3 T cell receptor beta chains in this list originate from one sample, sequenced in a study of cytomegalovirus exposure and HLA in healthy donors. Researchers ran the PCR with 60 Vbeta and 13 Jbeta primers. Sequencing used immunoSEQ multiplex PCR; TCRdb keeps in-frame clones, though not all of them. The table records 95,000 to 150,000 clones, less than 20% of them present only once. The sequenced sample consisted of PBMCs. These receptors all stem from a woman aged 18 to 35 in good health and CMV-seronegative.

A few counts support this clone. The rearrangement joins TRBV11-2 to TRBJ2-7; 11 positions agree with TRBD2. Germline values: CDR1 SGHAT, CDR2 FQNNGV. The CDR3 has 14 amino acids. The V and J ends lost 5 bases and 7 bases, in that order; junction bases with no gene match: 7. The CDR3 region is CASSRLTSGAEQYF. CDR3 DNA: TGTGCCAGCAGCCGGCTGACTAGCGGGGCTGAGCAGTACTTC.

This clone has a single count. This rearrangement joins TRBV7-9 to TRBJ1-2; no clear D. The CDR3 runs to 12 residues. Deletions cut 5 bases from V and 8 bases from J, with 12 bases between. Looked up from germline, CDR1 is SEHNR and CDR2 is FQNEAQ (reference sequence). In DNA, the CDR3 is TGTGCCAGCAGCCCCGGGAATTACGGCTACACCTTC. Translated, it gives CASSPGNYGYTF.

The J gene is TRBJ1-4, the V gene TRBV19, with D unclear. The germline V and J ends were trimmed by 4 bases and 6 bases, with 9 bases remaining between them. This CDR3 region has 13 residues. Germline assignment: CDR1 LNHDA and CDR2 SQIVND (reference sequence). The CDR3: CASSNEKDEKLFF. The DNA of the CDR3 is TGTGCCAGTAGTAATGAGAAAGATGAAAAACTGTTTTTT.